The following is a T cell receptor beta chain sequence with its context. V was clipped by 6 bases and J by 10 bases; unmatched bases: 4. This CDR3 has 12 amino acids. Germline values: CDR1 SNHLY, CDR2 FYNNEI. The data were obtained in a study of blood T cell repertoires in COVID-19. Study context: Acute and convalescent COVID-19 samples came from the United States, Italy and Spain.

Original processing methods: From reference gene primer amplification, estimates of nucleated cell counts were derived. The repertoire was sequenced with immunoSEQ multiplex PCR; TCRdb's copy has only in-frame clones and lacks some. V and J calls and clone size are those listed in that table; D and trimming were worked out from the DNA. The sample records approximately 40,000 clones, approximately 90% being singletons. Seattle patient enrollment occurred during active infection, with longitudinal follow-up thereafter. The sequencing sample was made of peripheral blood. The rearrangement links TRBV2 to TRBJ2-4; 9 bases fit TRBD1. This receptor was taken from a man aged 55 to 69 with COVID-19, enrolled during active disease. The CDR3 DNA reads as TGTGCCAGCAGCCCGACAGGGGGGATTCAGTACTTC. It specifies CASSPTGGIQYF.